This T cell receptor (beta chain) was found in a study of vaccination effects on CD4 cells after COVID-19. As for this clone: Its antigen is still unknown.

At the end of around 11 days of culture, CD4+ T cells were isolated. The protocol was immunoSEQ multiplex PCR, while the TCRdb copy is restricted to in-frame clones and leaves out a portion. Here the sample spans 50,000 or so clones, 67% being singletons. V was cut by 3 bases and J by 4 bases, with 5 bases left in between. The CDR3 sequence is 12 residues long. The germline V gene has CDR1 ENHRY and CDR2 SYGVKD. The TCR comes from a human donor who received a COVID-19 vaccine. This specimen was CD4+ T cells from PBMCs cultured without peptide, taken before COVID-19 vaccination. The V gene is TRBV10-3, the J gene TRBJ2-3, with D unclear. The chain's CDR3 is CAISEFADTQYF. The CDR3 DNA follows: TGTGCCATCAGTGAATTTGCAGATACGCAGTATTTT.